This TCR beta chain originates from a study of blood T cells in healthy people across ages. Points from the study as a whole: More naive CD4+ cells and higher diversity marked long-lived donors relative to aged donors. Measured against age, TCR beta diversity per million T cells decreased in a roughly linear manner.

The junction had 5 bases not matched to a gene; V was cut back by 4 bases and J by 2 bases. In germline, CDR1 is SGDLS, CDR2 YYNGEE. CDR3 size: 15 residues. Comment on this clonotype: The antigen is undetermined.

A sample-barcoded 5' primer and a J-beta primer mix were used in a second PCR of roughly 7 to 12 cycles. A single record per CDR3 protein comes from TCRdb applying MiXCR to the 5' RACE reads. The sample lists 790,000 or so distinct CDR3 sequences; around 50% were seen once. The study recruited healthy Caucasian donors from Russia who were aged about 6 to 95. PBMCs were isolated at a quantity of at least 6 million per sample. The J gene is TRBJ2-5, the V gene TRBV9, with 10 bases identical to TRBD2. Input material: blood. This clonotype was obtained from a man at least 80 years old in good health. The CDR3 protein is CASSPSSGGQETQYF. For the CDR3, the DNA is TGTGCCAGCAGCCCCTCTAGCGGGGGACAAGAGACCCAGTACTTC.